Sequencing of this TCR beta chain was carried out in a study of post-analysis software for immune sequencing data. Unique-molecular-identifier-tagged TCR beta cDNA libraries were used. TCRdb reprocessed the PCR reads with MiXCR, giving one entry per CDR3 protein. In the table there are more than 450,000 distinct CDR3 sequences, 44% of which are singletons. The CDR3 consists of 13 residues. With 4 bases clipped from V and 3 bases from J, the junction kept 3 bases outside the gene matches. Germline V gives CDR1 SGHRS, CDR2 YFSETQ. In regard to this clonotype: Its antigen is not identified.

Whole-study findings and limits: Patients carried roughly five TRBV segments more frequently than controls did, and TRBV5-6, TRBV5-1 and TRBV20-1 were among them.

This chain uses TRBV5-1 with TRBJ2-7; 8 bases agree with TRBD1. The sequenced material came from blood. This clonotype was sampled from a girl under 18 with multiple sclerosis. The CDR3 DNA reads TGCGCCAGCAGCAAGGGACAGGACTACGAGCAGTACTTC. Encoded protein: CASSKGQDYEQYF.